This note documents a single T cell receptor (beta chain) sequence. The CDR3 is made up of 14 amino acids. From germline, CDR1 is MNHEY and CDR2 SVGAGI. Trimming took 6 bases from V and 6 from J; bases not matched to a gene: 4. The data are from a study of blood T cell repertoires in COVID-19. Study in general: Whether acute or convalescent, the COVID-19 samples came from the United States, Italy and Spain. Nucleic acid was either cDNA or gDNA, and it came from T cells, B-cell-depleted T cells, or PBMCs.

As handled by the study authors: Amplification with reference gene primers provided the estimates of nucleated cell counts. Measured with immunoSEQ multiplex PCR; TCRdb has only the in-frame clones, and not every one. The DNA was the basis for D and trimming; V, J and clone size are from that table. The table has about 100,000 clones, about 88% seen once. Specimen: peripheral blood. This chain connects TRBV6-5 to TRBJ2-2, with TRBD1 matching over 10 bases. The receptor was derived from a human donor in a cohort sampled during active COVID-19. The CDR3 bases are TGTGCCAGCAGCCCGGACAGGGGGGCCGGGGAGCTGTTTTTT. Amino acids: CASSPDRGAGELFF.